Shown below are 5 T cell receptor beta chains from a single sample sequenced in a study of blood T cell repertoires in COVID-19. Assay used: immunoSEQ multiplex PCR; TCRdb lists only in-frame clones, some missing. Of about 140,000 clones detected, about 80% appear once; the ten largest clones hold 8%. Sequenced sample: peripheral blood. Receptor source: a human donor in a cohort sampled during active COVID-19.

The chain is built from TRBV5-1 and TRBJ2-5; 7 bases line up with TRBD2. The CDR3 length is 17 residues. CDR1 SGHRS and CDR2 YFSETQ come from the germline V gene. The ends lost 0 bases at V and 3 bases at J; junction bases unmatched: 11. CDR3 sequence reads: CASSLGVSGYPEETQYF. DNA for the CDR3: TGCGCCAGCAGCTTGGGGGTTAGCGGGTACCCCGAAGAGACCCAGTACTTC.

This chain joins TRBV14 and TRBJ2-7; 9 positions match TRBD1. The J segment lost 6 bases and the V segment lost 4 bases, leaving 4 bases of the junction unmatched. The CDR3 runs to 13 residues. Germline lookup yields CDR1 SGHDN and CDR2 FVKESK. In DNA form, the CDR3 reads TGTGCCAGCAGCCCAGGGACAGGGACCGAGCAGTACTTC. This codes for CASSPGTGTEQYF.

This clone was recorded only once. The CDR3 reads CATSDFRQEEQFF. The DNA of the CDR3 is TGTGCCACCAGTGATTTCAGACAGGAGGAGCAGTTCTTC. The V gene is TRBV24-1, the J gene TRBJ2-1; perhaps TRBD1 as D (6 bases). The length of the CDR3 is 13 residues. Trimming left V 1 base short and J 10 bases short, with 10 bases between. Germline CDR1 and CDR2: KGHDR and SFDVKD.

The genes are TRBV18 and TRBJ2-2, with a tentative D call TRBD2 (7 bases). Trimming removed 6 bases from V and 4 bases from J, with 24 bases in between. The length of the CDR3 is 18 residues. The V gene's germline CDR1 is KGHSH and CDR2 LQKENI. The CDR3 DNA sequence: TGTGCCAGCTCCGGAGAAGGCGGGGGCGCGAGGGGCACCGGGGAGCTGTTTTTT. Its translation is CASSGEGGGARGTGELFF.

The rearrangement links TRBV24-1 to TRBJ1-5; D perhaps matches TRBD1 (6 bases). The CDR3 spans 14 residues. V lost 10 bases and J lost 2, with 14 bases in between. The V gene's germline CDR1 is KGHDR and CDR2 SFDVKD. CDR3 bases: TGTGCCACAAGCGAAGGGGGGGGCAATCAGCCCCAGCATTTT. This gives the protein CATSEGGGNQPQHF.